Described below is a single TCR beta chain sequence and its context. The data derive from a study of control samples from healthy donors and cancer patients. V gave up 6 bases and J gave up 5 bases, with 11 bases separating them. CDR3 length equals 13 residues. In germline, CDR1 is KGHSH, CDR2 LQKENI. Method: immunoSEQ multiplex PCR; TCRdb's copy keeps in-frame clones and lacks some. Found here are roughly 150,000 clones, over 90% of them singletons; the top ten hold 2.4%. This receptor was identified in a man in his fifties in good health. The sample was blood. This chain connects TRBV18 to TRBJ2-1; no clear D. The CDR3, as DNA: TGTGCCAGCTCCCAAGTACGGGACAATGAGCAGTTCTTC. Protein sequence: CASSQVRDNEQFF.